The 32 T cell receptor beta chains presented below share a single source sample, sequenced in a study of neurological immune-mediated disorders. MiXCR was run by TCRdb on the 5' RACE reads, yielding one entry per CDR3 protein. The profile covers some 26,000 distinct CDR3 sequences, with around 3.4% appearing a single time and 7% taken by the ten largest. Sequenced sample: PBMCs. These receptor sequences come from a woman in her twenties or thirties with multiple sclerosis.

This clonotype was seen ten or more times. This sequence joins TRBV7-9 and TRBJ2-7; D is unclear. From germline, CDR1 is SEHNR and CDR2 FQNEAQ (reference sequence). The V end was cut by 5 bases, the J end by 2 bases, with 16 bases between. This CDR3 comprises 15 residues. CDR3 residues: CASSPIQRPTYEQYF. CDR3 coding DNA: TGTGCCAGCAGCCCAATACAGAGACCTACCTACGAGCAGTACTTC.

In this sample, this clonotype turned up many times. The CDR3 nucleotides read TGTGCCAGCAGCTCTCCGACTAGCGGGAGACCGTACGAGCAGTACTTC. Translating it yields CASSSPTSGRPYEQYF. The chain recombines TRBV7-9 with TRBJ2-7, with 12 bases lining up with TRBD2. Germline assignment: CDR1 SEHNR and CDR2 FQNEAQ (reference sequence). With 4 bases clipped from V and 4 bases from J, the junction kept 8 bases outside the gene matches. The CDR3 is 16 residues long.

In this sample, this clonotype turned up many times. The chain is built from TRBV7-2 and TRBJ2-7; D is unclear. The length of the CDR3 is 14 residues. V was clipped by 6 bases and J by 7 bases, with 19 bases between them. CDR1 is SGHTA, CDR2 FQGNSA, per germline. The CDR3 spells CASRHPGRRWEQYF. The CDR3 nucleotides read TGTGCCAGCAGACACCCGGGCCGACGTTGGGAGCAGTACTTC.

There are many counts of this clonotype. The CDR3 DNA reads as TGCAGTGCTAGAGCTTTTTTTGGAGAGACCTATGGCTACACCTTC. Translated: CSARAFFGETYGYTF. The rearrangement uses TRBV20-1 and TRBJ1-2; D gene unclear. Between the trimmed V and J ends, which lost 1 base and 4 bases, there was a span of 16 bases. Germline V gene sequence: CDR1 DFQATT, CDR2 SNEGSKA (reference sequence). The CDR3 extends over 15 amino acids.

Judged by abundance, this clonotype is medium-sized. This chain uses TRBV12-3 or TRBV12-4 with TRBJ2-3; 9 bases align to TRBD2. This CDR3 region has 16 residues. V was clipped by 5 bases and J by 3 bases; unmatched bases: 9. CDR3: CASSRWLAGITDTQYF. The DNA for the CDR3 is TGTGCCAGCAGTAGGTGGCTAGCGGGGATAACAGATACGCAGTATTTT.

This clonotype was seen many times. The chain links TRBV27 to TRBJ2-1, with D maybe TRBD1 (6 bases). The CDR3 consists of 14 residues. CDR1 and CDR2 from the germline V gene are MNHEY and SMNVEV (reference sequence). The V end lost 5 bases, the J end lost 6 bases, and 14 bases lay between the germline ends. CDR3 amino acids: CASSRGWQPNEQFF. The CDR3 bases are TGTGCCAGCAGTAGGGGGTGGCAACCCAATGAGCAGTTCTTC.

This clonotype was seen repeatedly, ten times or more. The germline gene is not matched at one end of the junction; a read error may be the cause. The chain joins TRBV9 to TRBJ2-7; TRBD1 aligns across 11 bases. CDR1 is SGDLS and CDR2 is YYNGEE in the germline V gene. This CDR3 is 14 amino acids long. CDR3 nucleotides: TGCGCCAGCAGCGTGGGACAGGGGGCCTACGAGCAGTACTTC. Translating it yields CASSVGQGAYEQYF.

The table lists this clonotype with many counts. Sequence at one end of the junction differs from germline and may be a read error. The chain carries TRBV15 and TRBJ1-5; D is uncertain. The CDR3 runs 16 residues. The V gene's germline CDR1 is LNHNV and CDR2 YYDKDF (reference sequence). This CDR3 reads CATSRESGVSNQPQNF. As DNA, the CDR3 is TGTGCCACCAGCAGAGAGTCCGGAGTTAGCAATCAGCCCCAGAATTTT.

This clonotype appeared many times. The chain joins TRBV5-5 to TRBJ2-2; 9 bases agree with TRBD2. The V segment lost 4 bases and the J segment 5 bases; nucleotides outside the gene matches: 3. The length of the CDR3 is 14 residues. Looked up from germline, CDR1 is SGHKS and CDR2 is YYEKEE (reference sequence). The CDR3 DNA sequence: TGTGCCAGCAGCGGACTAGCGATAACCGGGGAGCTGTTTTTT. Amino acids: CASSGLAITGELFF.

This clonotype has ten or more counts. The V gene is TRBV7-9, the J gene TRBJ1-4, with 11 bases matching TRBD1. The germline CDR1 and CDR2 sequences are SEHNR and FQNEAQ (reference sequence). The V gene end was trimmed by 5 bases and the J gene end by 5 bases; junction bases not matched to a gene: 1. The CDR3 is 14 residues long. The CDR3 loop reads CASSRDRGNEKLFF. The CDR3 DNA sequence: TGTGCCAGCAGCCGGGACAGGGGGAATGAAAAACTGTTTTTT.

This clonotype showed up many times. The gene calls are TRBV15 and TRBJ2-1; no reliable D call. Germline CDR1 and CDR2: LNHNV and YYDKDF (reference sequence). Trimming left V 8 bases short and J 6 bases short, with 11 bases between. This CDR3 spans 12 amino acids. CDR3 sequence: CATGRVFNEQFF. The CDR3 DNA follows: TGTGCCACCGGCCGGGTTTTCAATGAGCAGTTCTTC.

The chain combines TRBV20-1 with TRBJ2-7; D is undetermined. With 4 bases removed from V and 0 bases from J, the gap between germline ends came to 16 bases. The CDR3 runs to 15 residues. Looked up from germline, CDR1 is DFQATT and CDR2 is SNEGSKA (reference sequence). CDR3: CSANPGSKSSYEQYF. CDR3 in DNA: TGCAGTGCTAACCCCGGGTCTAAGAGCTCCTACGAGCAGTACTTC.

At least ten counts were recorded for this clonotype. The chain combines TRBV7-2 with TRBJ2-4, with no clear D. Trimming cost V 5 bases and J 3 bases, with 11 bases left between them. The CDR3 covers 14 residues. Germline CDR1 and CDR2: SGHTA and FQGNSA. CDR3 nucleotide sequence: TGTGCCAGCAGCCCCCAGGAAGGCAAAAACATTCAGTACTTC. Its protein is CASSPQEGKNIQYF. The complete variable domain, with remaining parts taken from reference TRBV7-2 and TRBJ2-4, reads GAGVSQSPSNKVTEKGKDVELRCDPISGHTALYWYRQSLGQGLEFLIYFQGNSAPDKSGLPSDRFSAERTGGSVSTLTIQRTQQEDSAVYLCASSPQEGKNIQYFGAGTRLSVL.

This clonotype was found many times. The chain links TRBV7-2 to TRBJ2-7; tentatively, D is TRBD2 (5 bases). Germline V gene sequence: CDR1 SGHTA, CDR2 FQGNSA. This CDR3 spans 12 amino acids. V was shortened by 6 bases and J by 1 base, with 7 bases between the two germline ends. As DNA, the CDR3 is TGTGCCAGCAGGGAGGAGTCCTACGAGCAGTACTTC. Translation gives CASREESYEQYF. The variable domain in full, completed from reference TRBV7-2 and TRBJ2-7, reads GAGVSQSPSNKVTEKGKDVELRCDPISGHTALYWYRQSLGQGLEFLIYFQGNSAPDKSGLPSDRFSAERTGGSVSTLTIQRTQQEDSAVYLCASREESYEQYFGPGTRLTVT.

This clonotype occurred a few times. A clone one base away is much larger, so this may be a read error. The chain recombines TRBV3-1 with TRBJ1-2; D uncertain. Trimming took 0 bases from V and 0 from J, leaving 11 bases between them. Germline CDR1 and CDR2: LGHDT and YNNKEL (reference sequence). The CDR3 covers 16 residues. The CDR3 DNA reads TGTGCCAGCAGCCAAGATTGGCGCAGATCTAACTATGGCTACACCTTC. This translates into CASSQDWRRSNYGYTF.

Many counts were recorded for this clonotype. The genes are TRBV7-9 and TRBJ2-2; D not certain. The germline V and J ends were trimmed by 8 bases and 5 bases, with 9 bases remaining between them. Germline V CDR1 and CDR2: SEHNR, FQNEAQ (reference sequence). There are 12 residues in the CDR3. The CDR3: CASGRLTGELFF. In DNA, the CDR3 is TGTGCCAGCGGTCGGCTGACCGGGGAGCTGTTTTTT.

There are many counts of this clonotype. The chain recombines TRBV7-2 with TRBJ2-6; 8 nucleotides agree with TRBD2. The ends lost 6 bases at V and 6 bases at J; junction bases unmatched: 13. The CDR3 covers 17 residues. From germline, CDR1 is SGHTA and CDR2 FQGNSA. In DNA, the CDR3 is TGTGCCAGCAGTCCCGCGGCGGGGGGCGGGAAGGCCAACGTCCTGACTTTC. Protein sequence: CASSPAAGGGKANVLTF.

The chain links TRBV18 to TRBJ2-1; TRBD2 aligns across 7 bases. With 3 bases clipped from V and 2 bases from J, the junction kept 7 bases outside the gene matches. Germline CDR1 reads KGHSH; CDR2 reads LQKENI. There are 16 residues in the CDR3. The CDR3 reads CASSPQAGAPYNEQFF. The CDR3 DNA follows: TGTGCCAGCTCACCTCAGGCGGGAGCGCCCTACAATGAGCAGTTCTTC.

This clonotype was seen repeatedly, ten times or more. The chain employs TRBV3-1 and TRBJ2-2, with TRBD2 as a possible D gene (5 bases). V was clipped by 2 bases and J by 7 bases, with 17 bases between them. CDR3 length: 16 amino acids. Germline CDR1 reads LGHDT; CDR2 reads YNNKEL (reference sequence). CDR3 in DNA: TGTGCCAGCAGCCAATCGTGGCTAGCCGGCAACGGGGAGCTGTTTTTT. This encodes CASSQSWLAGNGELFF.

This clonotype was recorded many times. The CDR3 sequence is CASSNSRRNEQFF. The DNA for the CDR3 is TGTGCCAGCAGCAATTCCCGCAGAAATGAGCAGTTCTTC. The V and J genes are TRBV9 and TRBJ2-1, with no clear D. V was trimmed by 4 bases and J by 7 bases, leaving 12 bases between them. Per germline, CDR1 SGDLS and CDR2 YYNGEE. The CDR3 runs to 13 residues.

This clonotype was found many times. The V call is TRBV20-1, the J call TRBJ2-1; TRBD1 aligns across 10 bases. The CDR3 sequence is 15 residues long. CDR1 and CDR2 (germline): DFQATT, SNEGSKA (reference sequence). The V and J ends lost 6 bases and 3 bases, in that order; junction bases with no gene match: 8. CDR3 amino acids: CSARTRDRGYNEQFF. Written as DNA, the CDR3 is TGCAGTGCAAGGACTCGGGACAGGGGCTACAATGAGCAGTTCTTC.

This clonotype has a handful of counts. A clone one base away is much larger, so this may be a read error. The chain is built from TRBV6-2 or TRBV6-3 and TRBJ1-1; the match to TRBD1 covers 7 bases. The J segment lost 9 bases and the V segment lost 6 bases, leaving 7 bases of the junction unmatched. Germline CDR1 is MNHEY and CDR2 is SVGEGT. This CDR3 is 12 amino acids long. The CDR3 region has the DNA TGTGCCAGCAGCACTCGGGGACAGAAAGCTTTCTTT. Translation: CASSTRGQKAFF.

Turning to this clonotype: This could be a read error, since a much larger clone is one nucleotide away. The genes are TRBV3-1 and TRBJ1-1; possible D gene TRBD1, 5 bases. The CDR3 loop spans 14 amino acids. The germline CDR1 and CDR2 sequences are LGHDT and YNNKEL (reference sequence). Trimming stripped 1 base from V and 11 bases from J, with 17 bases between. The CDR3 loop reads CASSQGGIPGRAFF. As DNA, the CDR3 is TGTGCCAGCAGCCAAGGGGGGATCCCCGGGCGCGCTTTCTTT.

This clonotype was recorded at least ten times. The V gene is TRBV5-5, the J gene TRBJ1-1; no reliable D call. The ends were cut back, 2 bases at V and 0 bases at J, with 8 bases in the middle. The germline CDR1 and CDR2 sequences are SGHKS and YYEKEE (reference sequence). This CDR3 contains 14 residues. CDR3 nucleotide sequence: TGTGCCAGCAGCTTTCAGCGTATGAACACTGAAGCTTTCTTT. Translated: CASSFQRMNTEAFF.

This clonotype was found many times. This CDR3 is CASSRTAYTGELFF. The CDR3 DNA reads TGTGCCAGTAGTAGGACAGCGTACACCGGGGAGCTGTTTTTT. The gene calls are TRBV19 and TRBJ2-2; a possible D gene is TRBD1 (6 bases). The CDR3 has 14 residues. Germline V CDR1 and CDR2: LNHDA, SQIVND (reference sequence). V was shortened by 4 bases and J by 3 bases, with 9 bases between the two germline ends.

Comment on this clonotype: A much larger clone differs by one base, so this may be a read error. The chain joins TRBV28 to TRBJ1-4; tentatively, D is TRBD1 (5 bases). The V end lost 6 bases, the J end lost 8 bases, and 13 bases lay between the germline ends. The CDR3 is 13 residues long. Looked up from germline, CDR1 is MDHEN and CDR2 is SYDVKM. The chain's CDR3 is CASRRTGGEKLFF. CDR3 DNA: TGTGCCAGCAGACGAACTGGGGGGGAAAAACTGTTTTTT.

This clonotype came up many times. The gene calls are TRBV3-1 and TRBJ2-1, with 7 bases that match TRBD1. The J segment lost 6 bases and the V segment lost 6 bases, leaving 2 bases of the junction unmatched. Germline values: CDR1 LGHDT, CDR2 YNNKEL (reference sequence). The CDR3 sequence is 12 residues long. The CDR3 coding sequence is TGTGCCAGCAGGAGGGGGCCCAATGAGCAGTTCTTC. It translates to CASRRGPNEQFF.

The chain is built from TRBV6-2 or TRBV6-3 and TRBJ2-3, with 12 bases matching TRBD2. V shed 5 bases, J shed 9 bases, and the junction held 3 bases outside the gene matches. In germline, CDR1 is MNHEY, CDR2 SVGEGT. This CDR3 contains 13 residues. This CDR3 is CASSRTSGTTQYF. CDR3 nucleotide sequence: TGTGCCAGCAGTCGGACTAGCGGGACCACGCAGTATTTT.

At least ten counts were recorded for this clonotype. The rearrangement uses TRBV5-1 and TRBJ2-3; possible D gene TRBD2, 6 bases. The germline V gene has CDR1 SGHRS and CDR2 YFSETQ. V was pared by 0 bases and J by 4 bases, with 9 bases between. The CDR3 contains 14 residues. The CDR3 here is CASSLGRVPDTQYF. The CDR3, as DNA: TGCGCCAGCAGCTTGGGGAGGGTGCCAGATACGCAGTATTTT.

This clonotype has at least ten counts. The V call is TRBV6-2 or TRBV6-3, the J call TRBJ2-5; D is perhaps TRBD1 (5 bases). The germline V and J ends were trimmed by 4 bases and 4 bases, with 10 bases remaining between them. Germline V gene lookup returns CDR1 MNHEY and CDR2 SVGEGT. The CDR3 has 13 amino acids. For the CDR3, the DNA is TGTGCCAGCAGTTCCTGGGGCGGAGAGACCCAGTACTTC. Protein product: CASSSWGGETQYF.

This clonotype was seen many times. Relative to the germline gene, one junction end is altered; a read error may explain this. CDR3 amino acids: CASSPGDSSNQPQNF. CDR3 nucleotides: TGTGCCAGCAGCCCGGGGGACAGTAGCAATCAGCCCCAGAATTTT. The chain recombines TRBV7-9 with TRBJ1-5; 7 nucleotides line up with TRBD1. The V gene's germline CDR1 is SEHNR and CDR2 FQNEAQ (reference sequence). The CDR3 totals 15 residues.

V and J are TRBV12-3 or TRBV12-4 and TRBJ2-7; no reliable D call. The ends were cut back, 8 bases at V and 7 bases at J, with 9 bases in the middle. The CDR3 runs to 10 residues. CDR3 loop: CASAGQEQYF. The CDR3 coding sequence is TGTGCCAGCGCCGGGCAAGAGCAGTACTTC.